Shown below are 20 T cell receptor beta chains from a single sample sequenced in a study of T cell responses to AZD1222 COVID-19 vaccine. Profiling relied on immunoSEQ multiplex PCR, and the TCRdb table lists in-frame clones only, not all of them. The data hold about 180,000 clones, with roughly 94% observed a single time. The specimen was peripheral blood, collected 28 days after the second AZD1222 dose. The receptors here all came from an adult who received the AZD1222 COVID-19 vaccine.

CDR3: CASSVLHGVAEAFF. The CDR3, as DNA: TGTGCCAGCAGTGTACTACATGGGGTGGCTGAAGCTTTCTTT. The genes are TRBV2 and TRBJ1-1; D remains unclear. Germline lookup yields CDR1 SNHLY and CDR2 FYNNEI. CDR3 size: 14 residues. V was clipped by 4 bases and J by 6 bases, with 15 bases between them.

The rearrangement uses TRBV5-1 and TRBJ1-1, with TRBD1 matching 7 bases. The J segment lost 4 bases and the V segment lost 0 bases, leaving 9 bases of the junction unmatched. Germline V gene data show CDR1 as SGHRS and CDR2 as YFSETQ. The CDR3 sequence is 16 residues long. CDR3 sequence reads: CASSLGRQGLGTEAFF. The CDR3 DNA sequence: TGCGCCAGCAGCTTGGGCCGACAGGGATTGGGCACTGAAGCTTTCTTT.

The V and J genes are TRBV27 and TRBJ1-2; D unresolved. CDR1 and CDR2 (germline): MNHEY, SMNVEV (reference sequence). The V gene lost 5 bases and the J gene lost 5 bases, with 18 bases spanning the gap. This CDR3 contains 15 residues. CDR3: CASSPIAGRYYGYTF. In nucleotides, the CDR3 is TGTGCCAGCAGTCCGATCGCCGGTCGATATTATGGCTACACCTTC.

The chain employs TRBV4-2 and TRBJ2-2; D is unclear. The CDR3 has 15 amino acids. V gave up 3 bases and J gave up 3 bases, with 11 bases separating them. Germline CDR1 LGHNA, CDR2 YNFKEQ. The CDR3 region has the DNA TGTGCCAGCAGCCAGGGGATAGCTGACACCGGGGAGCTGTTTTTT. As protein: CASSQGIADTGELFF.

J is TRBJ1-5 and V is TRBV5-6; 9 bases align to TRBD1. Germline-derived CDR1 and CDR2 are SGHDT and YYEEEE. This CDR3 comprises 14 residues. V dropped 4 bases and J dropped 9; count of bases not matched to a gene: 8. The CDR3 DNA reads as TGTGCCAGCAGCCCGGACAGGGGCCTAGGGCCCCAGCATTTT. Its translation: CASSPDRGLGPQHF.

This chain connects TRBV28 to TRBJ1-2; 10 bases align to TRBD1. This CDR3 comprises 14 residues. The trim removed 5 bases at V and 6 bases at J, leaving 6 bases unmatched. From germline, CDR1 is MDHEN and CDR2 SYDVKM. The CDR3 DNA reads TGTGCCAGCAGTAGCCCGGGACAGGGGAATGGCTACACCTTC. It specifies CASSSPGQGNGYTF.

The rearrangement links TRBV10-3 to TRBJ1-2; D might be TRBD1 (5 bases). V lost 3 bases, J lost 4 bases, and 18 bases lay in between. The CDR3 loop spans 16 amino acids. Germline CDR1 reads ENHRY; CDR2 reads SYGVKD. CDR3 sequence (DNA): TGTGCCATCAGTGACCTCTCCAGGGAAGGCGCCTATGGCTACACCTTC. It translates to CAISDLSREGAYGYTF.

The rearrangement joins TRBV19 to TRBJ1-2, with D uncertain. This CDR3 has 13 residues. CDR1 and CDR2 from the germline V gene are LNHDA and SQIVND (reference sequence). Trimming took 5 bases from V and 8 from J, leaving 15 bases between them. The CDR3 nucleotides are TGTGCCAGTAGTGCCGTCGGACGGGAGGGCTACACCTTC. This codes for CASSAVGREGYTF.

The chain uses TRBV12-5 and TRBJ1-1; possibly TRBD1 for D (6 bases). The V end was cut by 2 bases, the J end by 3 bases, with 16 bases between. The germline V gene has CDR1 LGHNT and CDR2 FRNRAP. The CDR3 runs 16 residues. Here the CDR3 DNA reads TGTGCTAGTGGTTTGTTGTGGGGGGCAGCGGACACTGAAGCTTTCTTT. It specifies CASGLLWGAADTEAFF.

This chain uses TRBV24-1 with TRBJ1-6, with D maybe TRBD1 (6 bases). The V end lost 4 bases, the J end lost 10 bases, and 25 bases lay between the germline ends. CDR1 is KGHDR and CDR2 is SFDVKD in the germline V gene. CDR3 size: 18 residues. The DNA for the CDR3 is TGTGCCACCAGTGAGGAAGTTCCCAGACAGGCCGGGGAGTCACCCCTCCACTTT. Protein product: CATSEEVPRQAGESPLHF.

The rearrangement uses TRBV4-3 and TRBJ1-1; TRBD1 might be the D (5 bases). In germline, CDR1 is LGHNA, CDR2 YSLEER. V was trimmed by 1 base and J by 2 bases, leaving 20 bases between them. The CDR3 has 18 residues. In DNA, the CDR3 is TGCGCCAGCAGCCAAGTTCCCCCGGGGGGGGACTTAAACACTGAAGCTTTCTTT. It yields the protein CASSQVPPGGDLNTEAFF.

This clone was found once. The V and J genes are TRBV25-1 and TRBJ1-2; D may be TRBD1 (6 bases). The CDR3 is 16 amino acids. Germline values: CDR1 MGHDK, CDR2 SYGVNS. Deletions cut 5 bases from V and 4 bases from J, with 20 bases between. DNA for the CDR3: TGTGCCAGCAGTCCTAATGCGGCCAGGGGCGTCTATGGCTACACCTTC. The encoded protein is CASSPNAARGVYGYTF.

This chain's CDR3 is CASMNRNTEAFF. For the CDR3, the DNA is TGTGCCAGTATGAACAGGAACACTGAAGCTTTCTTT. This chain uses TRBV19 with TRBJ1-1; no definite D call. CDR3 length: 12 residues. V lost 7 bases to trimming and J lost 1 base, with 7 bases between them. CDR1 is LNHDA and CDR2 is SQIVND in the germline V gene (reference sequence).

The gene calls are TRBV7-6 and TRBJ2-1; TRBD2 agrees at 11 bases. V gave up 5 bases and J gave up 5 bases; unmatched junction bases: 8. The CDR3 runs to 16 residues. From germline, CDR1 is SGHVS and CDR2 FNYEAQ. CDR3 DNA sequence: TGTGCCAGCAGCGCTAGACTAGCGGGATACAACAATGAGCAGTTCTTC. It is translated as CASSARLAGYNNEQFF.

The chain recombines TRBV14 with TRBJ2-7; D call uncertain. V was pared by 4 bases and J by 3 bases, with 16 bases between. Germline loops: CDR1 SGHDN, CDR2 FVKESK. The CDR3 length is 15 residues. The CDR3 DNA is TGTGCCAGCAGCCCTCTCTCCGACGGAAACTACGAGCAGTACTTC. It specifies CASSPLSDGNYEQYF.

The chain carries TRBV6-2 or TRBV6-3 and TRBJ1-1; D perhaps matches TRBD1 (6 bases). Trimming pared 0 bases from V and 3 bases from J, leaving 11 bases between. The CDR3 has 15 residues. The V gene's germline CDR1 is MNHEY and CDR2 SVGEGT. This CDR3 is CASSYSGGRDTEAFF. CDR3 sequence (DNA): TGTGCCAGCAGTTACTCGGGGGGCCGTGACACTGAAGCTTTCTTT.

V and J are TRBV6-2 or TRBV6-3 and TRBJ1-2; the D is unclear. Trimming removed 4 bases at V and 8 bases at J, with 20 bases between. Germline CDR1 reads MNHEY; CDR2 reads SVGEGT. The CDR3 is made up of 15 amino acids. CDR3 protein: CASSFSPGRRLGYTF. In nucleotides, the CDR3 is TGTGCCAGCAGTTTCTCCCCGGGAAGGCGTCTCGGCTACACCTTC.

This chain's CDR3 is CATSRDGVTRGTQPQHF. The CDR3 nucleotides read TGTGCCACCAGCAGAGATGGAGTCACTCGGGGGACTCAGCCCCAGCATTTT. This chain joins TRBV15 and TRBJ1-5, with TRBD1 as a possible D gene (5 bases). The germline V and J ends were trimmed by 0 bases and 6 bases, with 18 bases remaining between them. The length of the CDR3 is 17 residues. The germline V gene has CDR1 LNHNV and CDR2 YYDKDF (reference sequence). Filled out from reference TRBV15 and TRBJ1-5, the complete variable domain reads DAMVIQNPRYQVTQFGKPVTLSCSQTLNHNVMYWYQQKSSQAPKLLFHYYDKDFNNEADTPDNFQSRRPNTSFCFLDIRSPGLGDTAMYLCATSRDGVTRGTQPQHFGDGTRLSIL.

The chain uses TRBV25-1 and TRBJ1-1; TRBD1 might be the D (5 bases). Trimming removed 0 bases at V and 3 bases at J, with 11 bases between. Germline CDR1 and CDR2: MGHDK and SYGVNS. The CDR3 runs 15 residues. The chain's CDR3 is CASSEYRDGDTEAFF. The CDR3 nucleotides read TGTGCCAGCAGTGAATATAGGGACGGCGACACTGAAGCTTTCTTT.

This chain connects TRBV28 to TRBJ1-2; D uncertain. V lost 7 bases, J lost 0 bases, and 6 bases lay in between. Germline V gene sequence: CDR1 MDHEN, CDR2 SYDVKM. The CDR3 runs to 12 residues. Here the CDR3 DNA reads TGTGCCAGCATGTTGGCTAACTATGGCTACACCTTC. This translates into CASMLANYGYTF.